The clone carrying this T cell receptor (beta chain) occurred once. Its matching antigen is unknown. This sample was included in a study of shared clonotypes between healthy human individuals. Notes on the study in general: Several donors held roughly 5% of naive CD4 clonotypes in common.

TCRdb keeps only in-frame clones here, not all; method: immunoSEQ multiplex PCR. The sample lists about 380,000 clones; 96% were seen once. The CDR3 spans 15 residues. Germline assignment: CDR1 SGHRS and CDR2 YFSETQ. Trimming at V came to 4 bases and at J to 7 bases, leaving 7 bases not matched to a gene. The source is a man under 40 in good health. Sequencing was carried out using memory CD8+ T cells sorted from blood. The subset denotes: CD45RO+ cells pooled with CCR7-negative TemRA cells. V and J are TRBV5-1 and TRBJ1-4, with TRBD1 identical over 10 bases. This CDR3 reads CASSTPGTGAEKLFF. CDR3 DNA sequence: TGCGCCAGCAGCACACCCGGGACAGGGGCTGAAAAACTGTTTTTT.